A single sample gave rise to the 29 T cell receptor beta chains below, sequenced in a study of beta chain features in type 1 diabetes. Isolated RNA was reverse transcribed in full, so expressed TCRB transcripts were sequenced. Generated by immunoSEQ multiplex PCR, the TCRdb table keeps only in-frame clones and is missing some. Seen here are 400,000 to 550,000 clones, about an eighth observed once, and the top ten hold around 0.05%. Input material: naive CD4+ T cells from blood. The receptor set was obtained from a young woman in good health.

This clone appeared a few times. The chain employs TRBV4-3 and TRBJ2-1; D is ambiguous. The germline V and J ends were trimmed by 1 base and 6 bases, with 10 bases remaining between them. This CDR3 comprises 14 residues. In germline, CDR1 is LGHNA, CDR2 YSLEER. The CDR3 is CASSQVGLTNEQFF. The CDR3 region has the DNA TGCGCCAGCAGCCAAGTGGGCCTGACCAATGAGCAGTTCTTC.

The CDR3 region has the DNA TGTGCCAGCAGACCGGACAGAGGCTCCTACAATGAGCAGTTCTTC. Its translation: CASRPDRGSYNEQFF. The chain combines TRBV5-4 with TRBJ2-1; D may be TRBD1 (6 bases). The CDR3 is 15 residues long. Trimming stripped 5 bases from V and 0 bases from J, with 12 bases between. Germline assignment: CDR1 SGHNT and CDR2 YYREEE (reference sequence).

This clone has just a few counts. CDR3 bases: TGTGCCAGCAGCCTCCAAACAGGGCAGCCCGTCTATGGCTACACCTTC. Translation: CASSLQTGQPVYGYTF. The chain has TRBV7-9 and TRBJ1-2; possibly TRBD1 for D (6 bases). The germline CDR1 and CDR2 sequences are SEHNR and FQNEAQ (reference sequence). The CDR3 is 16 residues long. Trimming took 5 bases from V and 4 from J, leaving 20 bases between them.

This clone has a handful of counts. The junction does not match germline at one end; this may be a read error. J is TRBJ1-4 and V is TRBV25-1, with D possibly being TRBD1 (6 bases). This CDR3 has 9 amino acids. The germline gives CDR1 MGHDK, CDR2 SYGVNS. CDR3 DNA: TGTGCCAGCAGTGAATGGGGGCCGTTT. The encoded protein is CASSEWGPF.

The chain is built from TRBV5-4 and TRBJ2-2; 11 positions match TRBD2. CDR1 and CDR2 (germline): SGHNT, YYREEE (reference sequence). The CDR3 sequence is 17 residues long. The trim removed 2 bases at V and 3 bases at J, leaving 6 bases unmatched. The CDR3 spells CASSLNLAGGHTGELFF. CDR3 DNA sequence: TGTGCCAGCAGCTTAAACCTAGCGGGGGGACACACCGGGGAGCTGTTTTTT.

This chain connects TRBV5-1 to TRBJ1-2; D remains ambiguous. The CDR3 runs to 13 residues. Germline V CDR1 and CDR2: SGHRS, YFSETQ. The V gene lost 4 bases and the J gene lost 2 bases, with 9 bases spanning the gap. CDR3 region: CASSTTINYGYTF. The DNA of the CDR3 is TGCGCCAGCAGCACGACAATAAACTATGGCTACACCTTC.

This chain connects TRBV18 to TRBJ2-7; 7 bases fit TRBD1. The CDR3 spans 13 residues. Germline V gene lookup returns CDR1 KGHSH and CDR2 LQKENI. Trimming took 6 bases from V and 5 from J; bases not matched to a gene: 7. CDR3 nucleotides: TGTGCCAGCTCGCCGACAGGGCAAGACGAGCAGTACGTC. Translation: CASSPTGQDEQYV.

The CDR3 sequence: CATSLDREDQPQHF. For the CDR3, the DNA is TGTGCCACCAGCCTCGACAGAGAAGATCAGCCCCAGCATTTT. The V call is TRBV15, the J call TRBJ1-5; perhaps TRBD1 as D (5 bases). Trimming pared 5 bases from V and 5 bases from J, leaving 13 bases between. Germline V CDR1 and CDR2: LNHNV, YYDKDF (reference sequence). The CDR3 sequence is 14 residues long. Supplemented by reference TRBV15 and TRBJ1-5, the full variable domain reads DAMVIQNPRYQVTQFGKPVTLSCSQTLNHNVMYWYQQKSSQAPKLLFHYYDKDFNNEADTPDNFQSRRPNTSFCFLDIRSPGLGDTAMYLCATSLDREDQPQHFGDGTRLSIL.

V gene TRBV7-9 combines with J gene TRBJ2-1, with 9 bases that match TRBD1. V shed 2 bases, J shed 5 bases, and the junction held 4 bases outside the gene matches. In germline, CDR1 is SEHNR, CDR2 FQNEAQ (reference sequence). This CDR3 spans 15 amino acids. CDR3 DNA sequence: TGTGCCAGCAGCTTATGGACAGGGGCCAACAATGAGCAGTTCTTC. Translation: CASSLWTGANNEQFF.

The CDR3 here is CASSLVQGTYEQYF. The CDR3 DNA follows: TGTGCCAGCAGCTTAGTACAGGGGACCTACGAGCAGTACTTC. V usage is TRBV7-2 and J usage is TRBJ2-7, with 7 bases matching TRBD1. The trim removed 1 base at V and 2 bases at J, leaving 2 bases unmatched. The CDR3 is 14 residues long. Germline lookup yields CDR1 SGHTA and CDR2 FQGNSA.

This clone came up a few times. The rearrangement links TRBV9 to TRBJ2-7; 8 positions match TRBD1. With 4 bases clipped from V and 4 bases from J, the junction kept 4 bases outside the gene matches. CDR1 is SGDLS, CDR2 YYNGEE, per germline. This CDR3 is built from 13 residues. The CDR3: CASSPHRGYEQYF. As DNA, the CDR3 is TGTGCCAGCAGCCCCCACAGGGGGTACGAGCAGTACTTC.

Only a few counts were recorded for this clone. The V and J genes are TRBV7-2 and TRBJ2-5; TRBD2 aligns across 12 bases. The V segment lost 1 base and the J segment 4 bases; nucleotides outside the gene matches: 10. The CDR3 totals 18 residues. Germline CDR1 SGHTA, CDR2 FQGNSA. CDR3 DNA sequence: TGTGCCAGCAGCTTAGAGACTCTAGCGGGAGGGAGAGGAGAGACCCAGTACTTC. It codes for CASSLETLAGGRGETQYF.

There are a few counts of this clone. This chain uses TRBV7-3 with TRBJ2-1, with D unclear. Germline assignment: CDR1 SGHTA and CDR2 FQGTGA. V gave up 1 base and J gave up 2 bases, with 9 bases separating them. The CDR3 has 15 residues. The CDR3 DNA reads TGTGCCAGCAGCTTAAGTCCCGCCCCCTACAATGAGCAGTTCTTC. Amino acids: CASSLSPAPYNEQFF.

This clone was picked up a small number of times. The chain carries TRBV6-1 and TRBJ2-7; no clear D. CDR1 is MNHNS, CDR2 SASEGT, per germline. The V end was cut by 1 base, the J end by 2 bases, with 3 bases between. This CDR3 has 12 residues. CDR3 sequence: CASSEGPYEQYF. CDR3 DNA sequence: TGTGCCAGCAGTGAAGGGCCCTACGAGCAGTACTTC.

In its sample, this clone was seen a few times. This rearrangement joins TRBV29-1 to TRBJ2-2; no firm D call. Germline assignment: CDR1 SQVTM and CDR2 ANQGSEA. This CDR3 region has 12 residues. V shed 7 bases and J shed 7 bases, with 13 bases lying between them. Here the CDR3 DNA reads TGCAGCGGCCAACCCATAGGCGGGGAGCTGTTTTTT. Translation gives CSGQPIGGELFF.

The CDR3: CASSPGDGNYGYTF. As DNA, the CDR3 is TGTGCCAGCAGTCCCGGGGACGGTAACTATGGCTACACCTTC. The chain employs TRBV27 and TRBJ1-2; a possible D gene is TRBD1 (5 bases). The germline V gene has CDR1 MNHEY and CDR2 SMNVEV (reference sequence). The CDR3 totals 14 residues. With 5 bases removed from V and 1 base from J, the gap between germline ends came to 11 bases.

In its sample, this clone was seen a few times. The chain has TRBV5-6 and TRBJ2-7; TRBD2 might be the D (6 bases). Germline CDR1 reads SGHDT; CDR2 reads YYEEEE. CDR3 length: 13 amino acids. The germline V and J ends were trimmed by 4 bases and 12 bases, with 20 bases remaining between them. The CDR3 region has the DNA TGTGCCAGCAGCCCCGGGCGGGGCAGCCGCGGGTACTTC. It specifies CASSPGRGSRGYF. The variable domain in full, with the rest retrieved from reference TRBV5-6 and TRBJ2-7, is DAGVTQSPTHLIKTRGQQVTLRCSPKSGHDTVSWYQQALGQGPQFIFQYYEEEERQRGNFPDRFSGHQFPNYSSELNVNALLLGDSALYLCASSPGRGSRGYFGPGTRLTVT.

This clone was seen more than once but under ten times. The chain carries TRBV11-3 and TRBJ2-2; D unresolved. V was clipped by 2 bases and J by 0 bases, with 4 bases between them. This CDR3 region has 14 residues. Germline assignment: CDR1 SGHNT and CDR2 YENEEA. The CDR3 DNA follows: TGTGCCAGCAGCTTAATGTCGAACACCGGGGAGCTGTTTTTT. Its protein is CASSLMSNTGELFF.

The chain employs TRBV5-4 and TRBJ2-2, with D tentatively TRBD2 (5 bases). Germline V gene lookup returns CDR1 SGHNT and CDR2 YYREEE (reference sequence). This CDR3 comprises 15 residues. V lost 0 bases, J lost 2 bases, and 8 bases lay in between. The CDR3 reads CASSLARGNTGELFF. Written as DNA, the CDR3 is TGTGCCAGCAGCTTGGCTCGGGGTAACACCGGGGAGCTGTTTTTT.

Only a few counts were recorded for this clone. The rearrangement joins TRBV12-2 to TRBJ2-6; the table's D call of TRBD2 was not tested on the DNA. TRBV12-2 is assigned pseudogene status. This CDR3 has 13 amino acids. The CDR3 protein is CASPSSGANVLTF. In DNA, the CDR3 is TGTGCAAGTCCGAGCTCTGGGGCCAACGTCCTGACTTTC.

V usage is TRBV7-9 and J usage is TRBJ2-1; 11 nucleotides agree with TRBD2. The CDR3 totals 14 residues. V lost 0 bases to trimming and J lost 14 bases; unmatched junction nucleotides: 6. Germline CDR1 reads SEHNR; CDR2 reads FQNEAQ (reference sequence). The CDR3 DNA sequence: TGTGCCAGCAGCTTAGCCAATCTAGCGGGAGGCAAGTTCTTC. This sequence encodes CASSLANLAGGKFF.

This clone has just a few counts. The chain joins TRBV18 to TRBJ2-7; 7 bases line up with TRBD1. Per the germline V gene, CDR1 is KGHSH and CDR2 is LQKENI. The J segment lost 6 bases and the V segment lost 4 bases, leaving 6 bases of the junction unmatched. This CDR3 is 13 amino acids long. In nucleotides, the CDR3 is TGTGCCAGCTCACGCGCACAGGGGAGCGAGCAGTACGTC. Translation gives CASSRAQGSEQYV.

CDR3 sequence (DNA): TGTGCCAGCAGCTCGGGACAGGGGTTCAATGAGCAGTTCTTC. Residues: CASSSGQGFNEQFF. V is TRBV7-9 and J is TRBJ2-1; 10 bases match TRBD1. J gave up 6 bases and V 4 bases, and 3 bases lay outside the gene matches. Germline values: CDR1 SEHNR, CDR2 FQNEAQ (reference sequence). There are 14 residues in the CDR3. Based on the CDR3 plus reference TRBV7-9 and TRBJ2-1, the full variable domain is DTGVSQNPRHKITKRGQNVTFRCDPISEHNRLYWYRQTLGQGPEFLTYFQNEAQLEKSRLLSDRFSAERPKGSFSTLEIQRTEQGDSAMYLCASSSGQGFNEQFFGPGTRLTVL.

This clone came up a few times. DNA of the CDR3: TGTGCCAGCAGCTTGGACCAGTACCAAGAGACCCAGTACTTC. The encoded protein is CASSLDQYQETQYF. V gene TRBV5-4 combines with J gene TRBJ2-5; D is ambiguous. Germline V gene sequence: CDR1 SGHNT, CDR2 YYREEE (reference sequence). The CDR3 is 14 residues long. Trimming removed 0 bases from V and 0 bases from J, with 6 bases in between.

The CDR3 nucleotides read TGTGCCAGCAGCCTACCGCGGGGGGGAGGCACCTACAATGAGCAGTTCTTC. Protein: CASSLPRGGGTYNEQFF. The chain recombines TRBV9 with TRBJ2-1, with 9 bases matching TRBD2. Trimming took 4 bases from V and 2 from J; bases not matched to a gene: 10. The CDR3 is 17 residues long. Per germline, CDR1 SGDLS and CDR2 YYNGEE.

There are a few counts of this clone. The chain is built from TRBV18 and TRBJ2-3, with D possibly being TRBD1 (6 bases). CDR3 length: 15 residues. Germline CDR1 and CDR2: KGHSH and LQKENI. V was trimmed by 5 bases and J by 2 bases, leaving 14 bases between them. The CDR3 DNA follows: TGTGCCAGCTCATCCCTCAGGGGCGCCACAGATACGCAGTATTTT. Translated, it gives CASSSLRGATDTQYF.

The chain combines TRBV2 with TRBJ2-7; 7 bases fit TRBD2. This CDR3 region has 14 residues. CDR1 SNHLY and CDR2 FYNNEI come from the germline V gene. V dropped 5 bases and J dropped 0; count of bases not matched to a gene: 4. The chain's CDR3 is CASSPRLASYEQYF. Here the CDR3 DNA reads TGTGCCAGCAGTCCAAGACTAGCCTCCTACGAGCAGTACTTC.

This clone was seen a few times. V is TRBV2 and J is TRBJ2-7; D gene uncertain. The V and J ends lost 1 base and 2 bases respectively, with 6 bases between them. Germline lookup yields CDR1 SNHLY and CDR2 FYNNEI. The CDR3 contains 13 residues. CDR3 residues: CASSEGRTYEQYV. CDR3 DNA sequence: TGTGCCAGCAGTGAAGGGCGCACCTACGAGCAGTACGTC.

This clone was seen just once. The gene calls are TRBV5-1 and TRBJ2-6; D gene ambiguous. Per germline, CDR1 SGHRS and CDR2 YFSETQ. The CDR3 length is 16 residues. V lost 4 bases, J lost 0 bases, and 11 bases lay in between. This chain's CDR3 is CASSPRTYSGANVLTF. The CDR3 nucleotides are TGCGCCAGCAGCCCCCGCACCTACTCTGGGGCCAACGTCCTGACTTTC.